This T cell receptor beta chain appears in the sequencing data of a study of OX40 agonist ivuxolimab in advanced cancers. Study-wide points: With doses of 0.1-3.0 mg/kg, partial responders showed among the lowest clonal expansion. By week 6 at 0.1 to 3.0 mg/kg, blood CD4+ and CD8+ T cells had expanded clonally. CD8+ T cells averaged more expanded clones than CD4+.

TCRdb's table, derived via immunoSEQ multiplex PCR, lists solely in-frame clones and lacks some. This table has 70,000 or so clones, around 89% appearing once. After removal of 6 bases from V and 4 bases from J, the junction contained 3 bases not matched to a gene. Germline CDR1 MGHDK, CDR2 SYGVNS. The CDR3 loop spans 14 amino acids. Patients had blood sampled at baseline and again on cycle 4 day 1 and cycle 7 day 1. With regard to this clone: Antigen unknown.

Sample: CD4+ or CD8+ T cells sorted from blood, taken in a trial of the OX40 agonist ivuxolimab. The receptor comes from an adult with an advanced solid tumor such as melanoma, head and neck, liver or kidney cancer. The chain carries TRBV25-1 and TRBJ2-2; 9 bases line up with TRBD2. This chain's CDR3 is CASSLAGPTGELFF. Written as DNA, the CDR3 is TGTGCCAGCAGCCTAGCGGGACCCACCGGGGAGCTGTTTTTT. Together with reference TRBV25-1 and TRBJ2-2, the CDR3 gives the full variable domain: EADIYQTPRYLVIGTGKKITLECSQTMGHDKMYWYQQDPGMELHLIHYSYGVNSTEKGDLSSESTVSRIRTEHFPLTLESARPSHTSQYLCASSLAGPTGELFFGEGSRLTVL.